This T cell receptor (beta chain) was sequenced for a study of OX40 agonist ivuxolimab in advanced cancers. Sequencing was performed with immunoSEQ multiplex PCR; in TCRdb, only in-frame clones are kept and a portion is missing. The sample holds fewer than 85,000 clones, around 81% seen once. CDR1 is SGHRS and CDR2 is YFSETQ in the germline V gene. This CDR3 spans 14 amino acids. V lost 1 base and J 3 bases, leaving 10 bases between the germline ends. The chain uses TRBV5-1 and TRBJ1-1; D is ambiguous. The input for sequencing was CD4+ or CD8+ T cells sorted from blood, taken in a trial of the OX40 agonist ivuxolimab. The clonotype comes from an adult with an advanced solid tumor such as melanoma, head and neck, liver or kidney cancer. The CDR3 reads CASSLSGGDTEAFF. CDR3 bases: TGCGCCAGCAGCTTGTCGGGTGGGGACACTGAAGCTTTCTTT.